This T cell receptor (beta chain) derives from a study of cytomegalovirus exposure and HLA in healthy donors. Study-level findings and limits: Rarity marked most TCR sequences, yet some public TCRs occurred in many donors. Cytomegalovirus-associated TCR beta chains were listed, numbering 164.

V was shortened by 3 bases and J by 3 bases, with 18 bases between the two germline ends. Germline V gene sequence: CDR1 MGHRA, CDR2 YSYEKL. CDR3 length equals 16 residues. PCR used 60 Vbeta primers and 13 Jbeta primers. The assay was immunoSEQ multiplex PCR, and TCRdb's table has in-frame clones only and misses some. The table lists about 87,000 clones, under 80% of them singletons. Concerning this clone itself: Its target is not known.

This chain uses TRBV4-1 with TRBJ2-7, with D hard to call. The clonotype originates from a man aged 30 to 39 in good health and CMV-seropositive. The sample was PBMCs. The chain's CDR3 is CASSHMFLGPVYEQYF. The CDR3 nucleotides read TGCGCCAGCAGCCATATGTTCCTAGGCCCCGTCTACGAGCAGTACTTC.